The T cell receptor beta chain described here comes from a study of cytomegalovirus exposure and HLA in healthy donors. Germline V lookup: CDR1 MNHEY, CDR2 SMNVEV (reference sequence). Trimming took 1 base from V and 3 from J, leaving 6 bases between them. There are 14 residues in the CDR3. PCR amplification relied on 60 Vbeta primers (plus 13 Jbeta primers). Some clones are missing from TCRdb's copy, which holds only in-frame ones; the method was immunoSEQ multiplex PCR. The sample lists roughly 130,000 clones, around 66% occurring once. Sequenced input: PBMCs. This clonotype originated in a woman between 40 and 55 years old in good health and CMV-seropositive. This chain joins TRBV27 and TRBJ1-4; D is unresolved. CDR3 sequence: CASSLLSANEKLFF. As DNA, the CDR3 is TGTGCCAGCAGTTTATTAAGCGCTAATGAAAAACTGTTTTTT.